This entry lists 31 T cell receptor beta chains sequenced from one sample in a study of OX40 agonist ivuxolimab in advanced cancers. Receptors were amplified or captured by the immunoSEQ multiplex PCR assay. In TCRdb, the immuneACCESS table is reduced to in-frame sequences with V and J assigned. These tables do not hold every clone; where another copy was compared, an unresolved V gene accounts for under half, and the others remain unexplained. The sample table contains around 70,000 clones; only one count was recorded for around four fifths of them. Of the sample, approximately 6% is held by the ten largest clones. The material sequenced was CD4+ or CD8+ T cells sorted from blood, taken in a trial of the OX40 agonist ivuxolimab. The source is an adult with an advanced solid tumor such as melanoma, head and neck, liver or kidney cancer.

The chain has TRBV28 and TRBJ1-4, with D possibly matching TRBD1 (5 bases). The length of the CDR3 is 14 residues. Germline V lookup: CDR1 MDHEN, CDR2 SYDVKM. The ends were cut back, 8 bases at V and 3 bases at J, with 13 bases in the middle. This CDR3 is CASAIEGPNEKLFF. The CDR3 DNA reads as TGTGCCAGCGCAATCGAGGGACCTAATGAAAAACTGTTTTTT. The variable domain in full, with the rest retrieved from reference TRBV28 and TRBJ1-4, is DVKVTQSSRYLVKRTGEKVFLECVQDMDHENMFWYRQDPGLGLRLIYFSYDVKMKEKGDIPEGYSVSREKKERFSLILESASTNQTSMYLCASAIEGPNEKLFFGSGTQLSVL.

This clone was found a few times. The chain joins TRBV10-3 to TRBJ2-5, with D possibly being TRBD1 or TRBD2 (5 bases each). This CDR3 is 13 amino acids long. Trimming removed 8 bases at V and 1 base at J, with 11 bases between. Germline CDR1 reads ENHRY; CDR2 reads SYGVKD. The CDR3 bases are TGTGCCATCGGCCGAGGGACCCAAGAGACCCAGTACTTC. This gives the protein CAIGRGTQETQYF.

The V and J genes are TRBV7-8 and TRBJ1-1; D remains ambiguous. In germline, CDR1 is SGHVS, CDR2 FQNEAQ. V shed 8 bases and J shed 4 bases, with 11 bases lying between them. The CDR3 is made up of 12 amino acids. For the CDR3, the DNA is TGTGCCAGCGGCTGGGTGAGCACTGAAGCTTTCTTT. Its translation: CASGWVSTEAFF.

This clone was seen a single time. This chain links TRBV7-8 with TRBJ1-1; D call uncertain. Trimming removed 5 bases at V and 7 bases at J, with 11 bases between. This CDR3 has 12 residues. Germline CDR1 SGHVS, CDR2 FQNEAQ. The CDR3 is CASSPGGIEAFF. In nucleotides, the CDR3 is TGTGCCAGCAGCCCGGGAGGGATTGAAGCTTTCTTT.

This rearrangement joins TRBV29-1 to TRBJ2-2, with 11 positions matching TRBD2. Germline CDR1 and CDR2: SQVTM and ANQGSEA. This CDR3 region has 16 residues. The ends lost 4 bases at V and 6 bases at J; junction bases unmatched: 10. Written as DNA, the CDR3 is TGCAGCGTTGGATCGGATAGCGGGGGGGCCGCCGGGGAGCTGTTTTTT. This gives the protein CSVGSDSGGAAGELFF.

The chain is built from TRBV20-1 and TRBJ2-7; D remains ambiguous. Per germline, CDR1 DFQATT and CDR2 SNEGSKA (reference sequence). The V and J ends lost 6 bases and 2 bases respectively, with 8 bases between them. This CDR3 has 11 residues. The CDR3 here is CSAPEPYEQYF. In nucleotides, the CDR3 is TGCAGTGCGCCAGAGCCCTACGAGCAGTACTTC.

The CDR3 here is CASSFSSNQPQHF. CDR3 in DNA: TGTGCCAGCAGCTTTAGTAGCAATCAGCCCCAGCATTTT. The V and J genes are TRBV7-9 and TRBJ1-5; no clear D. The germline CDR1 and CDR2 sequences are SEHNR and FQNEAQ (reference sequence). V lost 3 bases and J lost 0, with 3 bases in between. The CDR3 is 13 amino acids.

The CDR3 DNA reads as TGTGCCAGCAGCGTAGGACAGGGGGCCTCACCCCTCCACTTT. Translating gives CASSVGQGASPLHF. The rearrangement links TRBV9 to TRBJ1-6, with 10 bases that match TRBD1. The germline gives CDR1 SGDLS, CDR2 YYNGEE. The V segment lost 0 bases and the J segment 10 bases; nucleotides outside the gene matches: 1. This CDR3 contains 14 residues.

The gene calls are TRBV7-9 and TRBJ2-7; D remains unclear. The CDR3 contains 16 residues. V was pared by 4 bases and J by 3 bases, with 19 bases between. Germline CDR1 and CDR2: SEHNR and FQNEAQ (reference sequence). In nucleotides, the CDR3 is TGTGCCAGCAGCTCCATCGCGACCCGGAGTGGCTACGAGCAGTACTTC. Translating it yields CASSSIATRSGYEQYF.

The rearrangement joins TRBV10-3 to TRBJ1-1; no clear D gene. Germline V gene data show CDR1 as ENHRY and CDR2 as SYGVKD. V was shortened by 7 bases and J by 1 base, with 7 bases between the two germline ends. The CDR3 covers 12 residues. The CDR3 DNA is TGTGCCATCAAGGAGTGGAACACTGAAGCTTTCTTT. It translates to CAIKEWNTEAFF.

The chain is built from TRBV7-2 and TRBJ2-7, with D perhaps TRBD2 (5 bases). Germline CDR1 SGHTA, CDR2 FQGNSA. The CDR3 extends over 13 amino acids. V lost 5 bases and J 9 bases, leaving 17 bases between the germline ends. The CDR3 protein is CASSKERGSGQYF. The DNA for the CDR3 is TGTGCCAGCAGCAAAGAACGGGGATCGGGGCAGTACTTC.

This chain links TRBV27 with TRBJ2-5, with 12 bases lining up with TRBD1. The CDR3 is made up of 15 amino acids. Trimming at V came to 5 bases and at J to 7 bases, leaving 8 bases not matched to a gene. CDR1 and CDR2 (germline): MNHEY, SMNVEV (reference sequence). The CDR3 DNA reads TGTGCCAGCAGTACCGGGACAGGGGGCTTCGGGACCCAGTACTTC. Its protein is CASSTGTGGFGTQYF.

The chain couples TRBV2 to TRBJ2-1; D is perhaps TRBD1 (5 bases). Between the trimmed V and J ends, which lost 7 bases and 4 bases, there was a span of 11 bases. This CDR3 contains 13 residues. CDR1 is SNHLY and CDR2 is FYNNEI in the germline V gene. CDR3 DNA sequence: TGTGCCAGCACTACCGACAGATACAATGAGCAGTTCTTC. The encoded protein is CASTTDRYNEQFF.

The chain has TRBV23-1 and TRBJ1-5; D is ambiguous. TRBV23-1 is sorted into the ORF group, with uncertain function. The CDR3 is 12 residues long. V dropped 6 bases and J dropped 6 bases, with 9 bases sitting between them. CDR3 in amino acids: CASRHGSQPQHF. The DNA for the CDR3 is TGCGCCAGCAGACATGGGAGTCAGCCCCAGCATTTT.

The rearrangement joins TRBV16 to TRBJ1-5, with 9 bases fitting TRBD1. CDR3 length: 17 amino acids. V was pared by 2 bases and J by 0 bases, with 5 bases of the junction left unmatched. In germline, CDR1 is KGHSY, CDR2 FQNENV. The CDR3 spells CASSQPGQGYSNQPQHF. Written as DNA, the CDR3 is TGTGCCAGCAGCCAACCGGGACAGGGCTATAGCAATCAGCCCCAGCATTTT.

The chain recombines TRBV30 with TRBJ2-3; maybe TRBD2 (6 bases). Per germline, CDR1 GTSNPN and CDR2 SVGIG (reference sequence). V gave up 3 bases and J gave up 1 base, with 11 bases separating them. This CDR3 is built from 14 residues. CDR3 DNA: TGTGCCTGGAGCGAAACGGGAGGCACAGATACGCAGTATTTT. This sequence encodes CAWSETGGTDTQYF. Variable domain in full (rest from reference TRBV30 and TRBJ2-3): SQTIHQWPATLVQPVGSPLSLECTVEGTSNPNLYWYRQAAGRGLQLLFYSVGIGQISSEVPQNLSASRPQDRQFILSSKKLLLSDSGFYLCAWSETGGTDTQYFGPGTRLTVL.

This clone was recorded once. The rearrangement links TRBV7-9 to TRBJ1-1; tentative D call: TRBD1 (6 bases). V was clipped by 5 bases and J by 7 bases, with 11 bases between them. Germline loops: CDR1 SEHNR, CDR2 FQNEAQ (reference sequence). The CDR3 is 12 residues long. CDR3 loop: CASSLGGGEAFF. The CDR3, as DNA: TGTGCCAGCAGCCTAGGGGGGGGTGAAGCTTTCTTT. The full variable domain, rest sourced from reference TRBV7-9 and TRBJ1-1, is DTGVSQNPRHKITKRGQNVTFRCDPISEHNRLYWYRQTLGQGPEFLTYFQNEAQLEKSRLLSDRFSAERPKGSFSTLEIQRTEQGDSAMYLCASSLGGGEAFFGQGTRLTVV.

This rearrangement joins TRBV10-1 to TRBJ2-5; 7 bases fit TRBD2. CDR1 and CDR2 (germline): WNHNN, SYGVQD (reference sequence). This CDR3 contains 15 residues. J lost 1 base, V lost 7 bases, and 9 bases had no gene match. The CDR3 DNA sequence: TGCGCCAGCACCCCATTACTAGCGTGCCAAGAGACCCAGTACTTC. It translates to CASTPLLACQETQYF.

The V gene is TRBV6-1, the J gene TRBJ2-7, with D perhaps matching TRBD2 (6 bases). This CDR3 comprises 13 residues. In germline, CDR1 is MNHNS, CDR2 SASEGT. Trimming removed 1 base from V and 5 bases from J, with 9 bases in between. This CDR3 is CASSEGRAHEQYF. The CDR3 DNA follows: TGTGCCAGCAGTGAAGGGAGGGCCCACGAGCAGTACTTC.

V gene TRBV21-1 combines with J gene TRBJ1-1. TRBV21-1 is described as a pseudogene. This CDR3 comprises 14 residues. CDR3 sequence (DNA): TGTGCCAGCAGCAGTATACTAACAGAAGCCGGAGCTTTCTTT. It specifies CASSSILTEAGAFF.

This chain uses TRBV27 with TRBJ2-3; no clear D gene. V was cut by 2 bases and J by 1 base, with 10 bases left in between. CDR1 and CDR2 (germline): MNHEY, SMNVEV (reference sequence). The CDR3 totals 15 residues. This CDR3 reads CASSLPNLGTDTQYF. The CDR3 DNA sequence: TGTGCCAGCAGTTTACCTAACTTAGGCACAGATACGCAGTATTTT.

The chain carries TRBV19 and TRBJ1-5, with 10 bases identical to TRBD1. Germline V lookup: CDR1 LNHDA, CDR2 SQIVND (reference sequence). The CDR3 totals 16 residues. V was clipped by 2 bases and J by 4 bases; unmatched bases: 5. This CDR3 is CASSILGTGANQPQHF. For the CDR3, the DNA is TGTGCCAGTAGTATACTTGGGACAGGGGCAAATCAGCCCCAGCATTTT.

The gene calls are TRBV27 and TRBJ1-5; a weak D match, TRBD1 (6 bases). Trimming pared 2 bases from V and 6 bases from J, leaving 20 bases between. Germline V gives CDR1 MNHEY, CDR2 SMNVEV (reference sequence). This CDR3 contains 17 residues. The CDR3 loop reads CASSLNGGVSLGQPQHF. As DNA, the CDR3 is TGTGCCAGCAGTTTAAATGGGGGCGTCAGCCTCGGTCAGCCCCAGCATTTT.

This clone was seen just once. The V gene is TRBV10-3, the J gene TRBJ2-1; perhaps TRBD2 as D (5 bases). Per germline, CDR1 ENHRY and CDR2 SYGVKD. V lost 0 bases and J 2 bases, leaving 5 bases between the germline ends. CDR3 length: 14 residues. The CDR3 nucleotides read TGTGCCATCAGTGAGTCCGGGGCCTACAATGAGCAGTTCTTC. It encodes CAISESGAYNEQFF.

This chain connects TRBV7-2 to TRBJ2-1; 9 nucleotides align to TRBD2. Trimming took 0 bases from V and 8 from J; bases not matched to a gene: 5. Looked up from germline, CDR1 is SGHTA and CDR2 is FQGNSA. The CDR3 totals 15 residues. The CDR3 loop is CASSLASGSVYEQFF. CDR3 coding DNA: TGTGCCAGCAGCTTAGCTAGCGGGAGTGTATATGAGCAGTTCTTC.

The chain recombines TRBV7-2 with TRBJ2-7; 7 nucleotides align to TRBD2. The germline gives CDR1 SGHTA, CDR2 FQGNSA. This CDR3 spans 14 amino acids. Unmatched junction bases numbered 3, after V lost 0 bases and J lost 4 bases. The CDR3 reads CASSLAGTNYEQYV. In DNA form, the CDR3 reads TGTGCCAGCAGCTTAGCCGGGACTAATTACGAGCAGTACGTC.

V is TRBV19 and J is TRBJ1-1; D ambiguous. From germline, CDR1 is LNHDA and CDR2 SQIVND (reference sequence). There are 14 residues in the CDR3. Trimming left V 1 base short and J 1 base short, with 7 bases between. The CDR3 region has the DNA TGTGCCAGTAGTATAGGGCAGCGGAACACTGAAGCTTTCTTT. Residues: CASSIGQRNTEAFF.

The chain uses TRBV6-5 and TRBJ2-5, with 8 nucleotides matching TRBD1. In germline, CDR1 is MNHEY, CDR2 SVGAGI. CDR3 length equals 13 residues. Losses at the gene ends were 5 bases for V and 5 bases for J; bases not matched to a gene: 4. The CDR3 DNA reads TGTGCCAGCAGTCAGGGGGCACGGGAGACCCAGTACTTC. Translated: CASSQGARETQYF.

The chain employs TRBV28 and TRBJ1-2, with 8 bases fitting TRBD1. Trimming at V came to 5 bases and at J to 7 bases, leaving 12 bases not matched to a gene. This CDR3 has 15 residues. Germline CDR1 and CDR2: MDHEN and SYDVKM. CDR3 bases: TGTGCCAGCAGTCTTCCCCAGGGGGCGAGGGGTGGCTACACCTTC. It yields the protein CASSLPQGARGGYTF.

V is TRBV10-3 and J is TRBJ2-3; D is unresolved. Germline CDR1 ENHRY, CDR2 SYGVKD. V lost 3 bases, J lost 4 bases, and 5 bases lay in between. CDR3 length equals 12 residues. The CDR3 region is CAISDIADTQYF. The CDR3 DNA reads TGTGCCATCAGTGATATTGCAGATACGCAGTATTTT.

This clone is a singleton in its sample. CDR3: CASRRVAADTQYF. CDR3 nucleotide sequence: TGTGCCAGCAGGCGGGTCGCGGCAGATACGCAGTATTTT. The rearrangement links TRBV2 to TRBJ2-3, with D possibly being TRBD2 (5 bases). The CDR3 has 13 residues. Per the germline V gene, CDR1 is SNHLY and CDR2 is FYNNEI. Trimming took 6 bases from V and 4 from J, leaving 11 bases between them.